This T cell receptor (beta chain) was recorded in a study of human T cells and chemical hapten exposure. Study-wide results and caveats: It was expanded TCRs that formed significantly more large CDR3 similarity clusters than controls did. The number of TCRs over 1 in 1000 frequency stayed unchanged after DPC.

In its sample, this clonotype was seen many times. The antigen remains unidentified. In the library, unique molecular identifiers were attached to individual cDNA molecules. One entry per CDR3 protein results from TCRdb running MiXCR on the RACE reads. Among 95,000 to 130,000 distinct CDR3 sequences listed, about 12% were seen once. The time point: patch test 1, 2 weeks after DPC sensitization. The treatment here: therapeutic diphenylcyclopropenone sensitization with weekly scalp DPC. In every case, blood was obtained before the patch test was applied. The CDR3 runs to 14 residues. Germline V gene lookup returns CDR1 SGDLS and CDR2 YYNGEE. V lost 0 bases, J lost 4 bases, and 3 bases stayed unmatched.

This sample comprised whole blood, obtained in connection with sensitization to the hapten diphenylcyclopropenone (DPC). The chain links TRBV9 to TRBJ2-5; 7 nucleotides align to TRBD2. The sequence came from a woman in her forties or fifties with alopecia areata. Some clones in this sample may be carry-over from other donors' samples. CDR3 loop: CASSVVGGGETQYF. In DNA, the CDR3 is TGTGCCAGCAGCGTAGTAGGCGGGGGAGAGACCCAGTACTTC.